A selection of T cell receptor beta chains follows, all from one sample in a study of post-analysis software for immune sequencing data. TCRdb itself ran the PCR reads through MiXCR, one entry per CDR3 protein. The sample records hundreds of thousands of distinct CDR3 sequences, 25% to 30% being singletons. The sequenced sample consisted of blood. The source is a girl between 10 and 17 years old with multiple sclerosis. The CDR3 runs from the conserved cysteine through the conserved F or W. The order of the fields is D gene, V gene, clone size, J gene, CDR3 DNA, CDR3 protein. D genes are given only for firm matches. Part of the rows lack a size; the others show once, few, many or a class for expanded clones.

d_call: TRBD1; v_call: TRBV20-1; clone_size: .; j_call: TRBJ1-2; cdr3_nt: TGCACCCTAAGCGGGGGACAGGGGTATGGCTACACCTTC; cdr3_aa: CTLSGGQGYGYTF
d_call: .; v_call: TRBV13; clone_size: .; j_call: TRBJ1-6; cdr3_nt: TGTGCCAGCAGCCTCCGTTCGGGGACTTATTCACCCCTCCACTTT; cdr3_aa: CASSLRSGTYSPLHF
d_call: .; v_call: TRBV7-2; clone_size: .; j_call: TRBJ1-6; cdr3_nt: TGTGCCAGCAGCCCTGCCTCGTGGGGGTGGAATTCACCCCCCCACTTT; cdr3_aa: CASSPASWGWNSPPHF
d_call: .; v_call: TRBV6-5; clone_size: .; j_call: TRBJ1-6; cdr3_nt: TGTGCCAGCAGACCCGGGCCGACCTATAATTCACCCCTCCACTTT; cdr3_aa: CASRPGPTYNSPLHF
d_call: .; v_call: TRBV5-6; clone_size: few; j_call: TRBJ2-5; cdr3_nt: TGTGCCAGCAGCTTTTTGTGGGCCGGTCAAGAGACCCAGTACTTC; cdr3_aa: CASSFLWAGQETQYF
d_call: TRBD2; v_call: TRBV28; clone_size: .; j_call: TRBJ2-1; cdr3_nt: TGTGCCAGCAGGAATGGCATACTAGCGGGAGGGCCCAGCTCCTACAATGAGCAGTTCTTC; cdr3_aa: CASRNGILAGGPSSYNEQFF
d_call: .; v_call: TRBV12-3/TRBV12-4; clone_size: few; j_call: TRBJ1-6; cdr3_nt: TGTGCCTGCAGCCTAGCCTTTGGATCACCCCTCCACTTT; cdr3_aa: CACSLAFGSPLHF
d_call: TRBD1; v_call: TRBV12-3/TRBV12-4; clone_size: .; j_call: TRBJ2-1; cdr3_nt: TGTGCCAGCACAAGGAACAGGGGGTCCTACAATGAGCAGTTCTTC; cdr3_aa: CASTRNRGSYNEQFF
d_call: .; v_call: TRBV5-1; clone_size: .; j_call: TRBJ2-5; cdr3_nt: TGCGCCAGCAGCTTGGCCGAGGGGGGGTCAGAGACCCAGTACTTC; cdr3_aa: CASSLAEGGSETQYF
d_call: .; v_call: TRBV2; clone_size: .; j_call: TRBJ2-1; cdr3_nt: TGTGCCAGCACGTTGGGGTTCTACAATGAGCAGTTCTTC; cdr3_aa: CASTLGFYNEQFF
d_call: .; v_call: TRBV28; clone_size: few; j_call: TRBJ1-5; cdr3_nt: TGTGCCAGCAATCCCGGGTTACCGGGGCAGCCCCAGCATTTT; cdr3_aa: CASNPGLPGQPQHF
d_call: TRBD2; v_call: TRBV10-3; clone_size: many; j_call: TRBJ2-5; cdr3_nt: TGTGCCCCGATCCGGGGGGGAGAGACCCAGTACTTC; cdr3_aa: CAPIRGGETQYF
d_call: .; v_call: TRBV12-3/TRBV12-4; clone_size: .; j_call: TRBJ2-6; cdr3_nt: TGTGCCAGCAGTCCCTGGTATGGGCCCGGGGCCAGCGTCCTGACTTTC; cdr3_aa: CASSPWYGPGASVLTF
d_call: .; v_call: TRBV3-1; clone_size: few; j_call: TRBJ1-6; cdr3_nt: TGTGCCAGCAGCCAAGGGTTGGGATTGCTCACCCTCCACTTT; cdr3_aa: CASSQGLGLLTLHF
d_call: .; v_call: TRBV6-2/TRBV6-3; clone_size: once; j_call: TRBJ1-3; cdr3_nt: TGTGCCAGCAGTTACCCAAGGACAGCCACAACATACTTCTCTGGAAACACCATATATTTT; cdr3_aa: CASSYPRTATTYFSGNTIYF
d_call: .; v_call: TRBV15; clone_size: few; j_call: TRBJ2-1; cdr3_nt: TGTGCCACCAGCCGCAAGCCACCGGGGCTCATCCTTGGATACAATGAGCAGTTCTTC; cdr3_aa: CATSRKPPGLILGYNEQFF
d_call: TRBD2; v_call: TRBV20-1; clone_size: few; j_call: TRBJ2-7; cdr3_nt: TGCAGTGCTAGAGATTTCAAGCGGGGGGCGCCCTACGAGCAGTACTTC; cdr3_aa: CSARDFKRGAPYEQYF
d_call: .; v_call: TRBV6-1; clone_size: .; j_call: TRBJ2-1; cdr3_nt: TGTGCCAGCAGAAATCGACAGAAGAGCTCCTACAATGAGCAGTTCTTC; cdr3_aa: CASRNRQKSSYNEQFF
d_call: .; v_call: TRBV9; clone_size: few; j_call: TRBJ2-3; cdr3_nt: TGTGCCAGCAGCGTAGCTCTCAGGCGAGATACGCAGTATTTT; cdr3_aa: CASSVALRRDTQYF
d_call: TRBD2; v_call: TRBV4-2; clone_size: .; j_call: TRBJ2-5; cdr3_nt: TGTGCCAGCAGCCAAGGAGGGGCTAGCGGGAGTTTGGAGACCCAGTACTTC; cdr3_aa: CASSQGGASGSLETQYF
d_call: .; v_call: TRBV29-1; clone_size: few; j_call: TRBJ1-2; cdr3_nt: TGCAGCGTTGATGCTGGGTACGATGGCTACACCTTC; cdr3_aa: CSVDAGYDGYTF
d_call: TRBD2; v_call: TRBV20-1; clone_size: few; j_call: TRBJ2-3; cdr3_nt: TGCAGTGCTTTGGGACAGTTGGGGACTAGCGGGAGGGCAGATACGCAGTATTTT; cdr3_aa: CSALGQLGTSGRADTQYF
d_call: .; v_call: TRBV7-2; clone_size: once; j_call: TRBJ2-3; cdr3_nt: TGTGCCAGCAGCTTAGAGTCTAGCGCCTACGATACGCAGTATTTT; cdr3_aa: CASSLESSAYDTQYF
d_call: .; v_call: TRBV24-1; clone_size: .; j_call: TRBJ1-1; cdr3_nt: TGTGCCACCGCGGGGCGGTCGAACACTGAAGCTTTCTTT; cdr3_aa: CATAGRSNTEAFF
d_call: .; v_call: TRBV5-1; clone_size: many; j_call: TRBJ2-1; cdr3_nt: TGCGCCAGCAGCCCACATGGGGGCTACAATGAGCAGTTCTTC; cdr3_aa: CASSPHGGYNEQFF
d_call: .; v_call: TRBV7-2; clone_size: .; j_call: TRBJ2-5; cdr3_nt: TGTGCCAGCAGCTTAGCGGTCCTGGAGACCCAGTACTTC; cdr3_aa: CASSLAVLETQYF
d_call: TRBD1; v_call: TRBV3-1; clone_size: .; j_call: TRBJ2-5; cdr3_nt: TGTGCCAGCAGCCAAAAACGCCGGGACAGGGGGCCTTGGGTGGAGACCCAGTACTTC; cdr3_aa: CASSQKRRDRGPWVETQYF
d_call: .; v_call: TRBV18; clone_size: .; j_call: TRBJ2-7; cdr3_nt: TGTGCCAGCTCACAGGAGACTGGGGGCGCGTTCGAGCAGTACTTC; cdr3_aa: CASSQETGGAFEQYF
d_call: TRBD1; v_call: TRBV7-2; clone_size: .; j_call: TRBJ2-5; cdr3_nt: TGTGCCAGCAGCGTTACCGGGACAGGGGTAGAGACCCAGTACTTC; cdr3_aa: CASSVTGTGVETQYF
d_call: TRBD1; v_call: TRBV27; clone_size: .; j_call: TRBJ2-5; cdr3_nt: TGTGCCAGCAGCGTCTCCCGGGACAGGGCCTTCAAAGAGACCCAGTACTTC; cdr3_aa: CASSVSRDRAFKETQYF
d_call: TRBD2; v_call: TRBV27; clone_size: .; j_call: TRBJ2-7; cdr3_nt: TGTGCCAGCAGCGACGGACTAGCGGGCGACGAGCAGTACTTC; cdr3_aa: CASSDGLAGDEQYF
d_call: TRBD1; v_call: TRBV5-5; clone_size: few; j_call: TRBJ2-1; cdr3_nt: TGTGCCAGCAGCCGCCGAGAGGGACAGGACTTGGATGAGCAGTTCTTC; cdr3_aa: CASSRREGQDLDEQFF
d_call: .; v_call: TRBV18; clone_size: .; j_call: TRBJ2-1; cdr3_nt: TGTGCCAGCTCACCACTAGCGGAGGCCGGCAATGAGCAGTTCTTC; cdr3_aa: CASSPLAEAGNEQFF
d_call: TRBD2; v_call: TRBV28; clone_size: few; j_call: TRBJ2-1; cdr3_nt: TGTGCCAGCAGCACTAGCGGGGGCCCTCCCGGCAATGAGCAGTTCTTC; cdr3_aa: CASSTSGGPPGNEQFF
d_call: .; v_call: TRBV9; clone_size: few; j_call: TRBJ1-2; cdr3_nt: TGTGCCAGCAGCGTAGGTCCCACTACCTATGGCTACACCTTC; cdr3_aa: CASSVGPTTYGYTF
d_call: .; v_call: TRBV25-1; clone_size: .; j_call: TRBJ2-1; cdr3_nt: TGTGCCAGCAGTGAATTCCGGGGGCCTGGCGATGAGCAGTTCTTC; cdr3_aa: CASSEFRGPGDEQFF
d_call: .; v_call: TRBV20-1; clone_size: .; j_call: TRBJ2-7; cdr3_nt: TGCAGTGCTAGAAGAAACAGGGACCTCTCCTACGAGCAGTACTTC; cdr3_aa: CSARRNRDLSYEQYF
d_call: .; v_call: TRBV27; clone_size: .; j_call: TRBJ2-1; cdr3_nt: TGTGCCAGCAGTCCTAATGCAGGGTTGGGATACAATGAGCAGTTCTTC; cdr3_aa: CASSPNAGLGYNEQFF
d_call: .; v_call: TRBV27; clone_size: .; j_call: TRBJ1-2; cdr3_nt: TGTGCCAGCAGTTTATCGGGGGCAGGGCGTAACTATGGCTACACCTTC; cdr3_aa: CASSLSGAGRNYGYTF
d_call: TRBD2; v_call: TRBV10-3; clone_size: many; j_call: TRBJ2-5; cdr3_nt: TGTGCCATCAGCGGTGGACTAGCGGGAGTTGGGACCCAGTACTTC; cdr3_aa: CAISGGLAGVGTQYF
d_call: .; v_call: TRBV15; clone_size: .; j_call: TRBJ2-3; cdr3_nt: TGTGCCACCAGCGGGCGGAGTATCGGTGGGCAGTATTTT; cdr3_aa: CATSGRSIGGQYF
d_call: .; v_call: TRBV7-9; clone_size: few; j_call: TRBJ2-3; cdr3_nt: TGTGCCAGCAGCGTCCTTATCAGGGGAACGGACACAGATACGCAGTATTTT; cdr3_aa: CASSVLIRGTDTDTQYF
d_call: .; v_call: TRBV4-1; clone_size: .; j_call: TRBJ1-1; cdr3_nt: TGCGCCAGCAGCCAAGGTCACGGGACGGGGAACACTGAAGCTTTCTTT; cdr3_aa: CASSQGHGTGNTEAFF
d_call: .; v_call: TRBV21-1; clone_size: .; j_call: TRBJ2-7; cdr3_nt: TGTGCCAGCAACAAACTCTACAGGGGCGAGCAGTACTTC; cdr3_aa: CASNKLYRGEQYF
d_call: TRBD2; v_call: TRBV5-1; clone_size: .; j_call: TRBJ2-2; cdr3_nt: TGCGCCAGCAAGGGAGGGACTAGCGGAAACACCGGGGAGCTGTTTTTT; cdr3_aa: CASKGGTSGNTGELFF
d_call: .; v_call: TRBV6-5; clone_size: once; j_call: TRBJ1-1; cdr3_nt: TGTGCCAGCAGTTACCGGTGGTCCACTGAAGCTTTCTTT; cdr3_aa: CASSYRWSTEAFF
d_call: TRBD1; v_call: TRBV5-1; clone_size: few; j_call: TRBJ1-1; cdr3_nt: TGCGCCAGCAGCTTGGCACAGGGGTGGGCTGAAGCTTTCTTT; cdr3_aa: CASSLAQGWAEAFF
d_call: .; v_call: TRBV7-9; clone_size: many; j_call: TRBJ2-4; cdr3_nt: TGTGCCAGCAGCTTAAGCGCAGGGCTCCAGTACTTC; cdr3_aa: CASSLSAGLQYF
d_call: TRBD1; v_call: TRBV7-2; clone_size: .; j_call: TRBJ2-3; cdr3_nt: TGTGCCAGCAGCACGAGGAGGACAGGGGCTGGTACGCAGTATTTT; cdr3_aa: CASSTRRTGAGTQYF
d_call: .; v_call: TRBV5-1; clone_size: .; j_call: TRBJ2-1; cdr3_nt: TGCGCCAGCAGCTTGTGGTCGGGGAATGAGCAGTTCTTC; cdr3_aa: CASSLWSGNEQFF
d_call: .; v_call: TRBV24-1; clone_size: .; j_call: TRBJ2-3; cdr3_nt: TGTGCCACCAGTGACGCCACTAGAACCACGACGCAGTATTTT; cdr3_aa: CATSDATRTTTQYF
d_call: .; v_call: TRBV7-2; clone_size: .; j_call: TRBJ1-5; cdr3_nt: TGTGCCAGCAGCATACTACCAGGGCGCAATCAGCCCCAGCATTTT; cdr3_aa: CASSILPGRNQPQHF
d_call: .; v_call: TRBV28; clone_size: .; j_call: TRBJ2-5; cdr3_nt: TGTGCCGCCTCCAAGAGGGTTAAAGAGACCCAGTACTTC; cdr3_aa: CAASKRVKETQYF